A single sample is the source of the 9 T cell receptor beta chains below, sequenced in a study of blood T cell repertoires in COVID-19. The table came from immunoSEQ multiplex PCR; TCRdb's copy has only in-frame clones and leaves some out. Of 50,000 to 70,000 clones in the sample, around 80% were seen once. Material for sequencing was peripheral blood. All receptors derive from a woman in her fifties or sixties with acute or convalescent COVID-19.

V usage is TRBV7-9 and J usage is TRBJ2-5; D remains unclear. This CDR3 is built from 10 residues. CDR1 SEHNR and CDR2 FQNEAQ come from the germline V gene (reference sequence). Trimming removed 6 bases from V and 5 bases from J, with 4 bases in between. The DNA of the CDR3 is TGTGCCAGCAGTCGGGAGACCCAGTACTTC. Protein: CASSRETQYF.

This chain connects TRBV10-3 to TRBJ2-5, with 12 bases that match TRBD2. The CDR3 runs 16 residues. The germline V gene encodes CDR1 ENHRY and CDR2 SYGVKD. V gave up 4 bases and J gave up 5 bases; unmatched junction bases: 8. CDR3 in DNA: TGTGCCATCAGTGGGACTAGCGGGGTGCTGGGGGAGACCCAGTACTTC. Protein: CAISGTSGVLGETQYF.

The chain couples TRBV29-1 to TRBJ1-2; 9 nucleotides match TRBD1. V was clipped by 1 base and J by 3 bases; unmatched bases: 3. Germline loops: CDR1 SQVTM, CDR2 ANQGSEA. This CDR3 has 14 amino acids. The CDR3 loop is CSVEGTGDDYGYTF. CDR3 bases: TGCAGCGTTGAAGGGACAGGGGATGACTATGGCTACACCTTC.

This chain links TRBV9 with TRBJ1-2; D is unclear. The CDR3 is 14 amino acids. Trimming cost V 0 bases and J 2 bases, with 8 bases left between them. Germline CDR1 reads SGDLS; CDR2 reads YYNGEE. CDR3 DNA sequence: TGTGCCAGCAGCGTAGGTCGGGGAAACTATGGCTACACCTTC. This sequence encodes CASSVGRGNYGYTF.

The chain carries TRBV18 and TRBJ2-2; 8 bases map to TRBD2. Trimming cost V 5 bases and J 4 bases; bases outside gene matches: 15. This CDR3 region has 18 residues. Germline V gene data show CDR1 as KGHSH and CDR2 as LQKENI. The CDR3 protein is CASSSYTTGLGFTGELFF. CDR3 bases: TGTGCCAGCTCATCCTATACGACGGGACTAGGTTTCACCGGGGAGCTGTTTTTT.

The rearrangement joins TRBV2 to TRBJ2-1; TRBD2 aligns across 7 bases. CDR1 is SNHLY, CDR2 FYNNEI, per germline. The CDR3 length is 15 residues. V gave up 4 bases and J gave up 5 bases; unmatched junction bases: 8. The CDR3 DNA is TGTGCCAGCAGTGGGGACTGGCGGGGGAACAATGAGCAGTTCTTC. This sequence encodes CASSGDWRGNNEQFF.

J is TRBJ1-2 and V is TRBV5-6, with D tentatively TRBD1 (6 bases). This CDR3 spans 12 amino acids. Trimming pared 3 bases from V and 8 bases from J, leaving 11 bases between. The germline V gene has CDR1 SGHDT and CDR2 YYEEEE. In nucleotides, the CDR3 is TGTGCCAGCAGCTCGCCAGGGGTCGGCTACACCTTC. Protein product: CASSSPGVGYTF.

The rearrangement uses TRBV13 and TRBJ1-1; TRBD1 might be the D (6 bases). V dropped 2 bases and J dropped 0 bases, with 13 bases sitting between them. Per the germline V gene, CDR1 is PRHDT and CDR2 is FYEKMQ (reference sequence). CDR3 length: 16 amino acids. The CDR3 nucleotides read TGTGCCAGCAGCTTAAGGGGGACGGTGATGAACACTGAAGCTTTCTTT. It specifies CASSLRGTVMNTEAFF.

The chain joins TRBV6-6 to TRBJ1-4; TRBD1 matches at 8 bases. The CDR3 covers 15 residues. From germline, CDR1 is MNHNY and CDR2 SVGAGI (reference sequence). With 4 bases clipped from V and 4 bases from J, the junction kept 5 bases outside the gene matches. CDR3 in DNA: TGTGCCAGCAGTTCCTTGACAGGGGATAATGAAAAACTGTTTTTT. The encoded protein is CASSSLTGDNEKLFF.